This T cell receptor beta chain was captured in a study of shared clonotypes between healthy human individuals. Background on the study: Per-donor plates numbered three CD4 naive, three CD4 memory, two CD8 naive and one CD8 memory.

This clone was recorded many times. Between the trimmed V and J ends, which lost 5 bases and 1 base, there was a span of 14 bases. CDR1 is LNHDA, CDR2 SQIVND, per germline (reference sequence). The CDR3 has 15 amino acids. Together with CD45RO+ cells, CCR7-negative CD45RA+ TemRA cells were included in CD8 memory. At the deep level, the assay was run. Several immunoSEQ 96-well plates shared each subset's DNA, each plate a replicate. Assay used: immunoSEQ multiplex PCR; TCRdb lists only in-frame clones, some missing. The repertoire includes about 110,000 clones, 68% of them detected once, and approximately 25% sits in the top ten.

The TCR sequence derives from a young woman in good health. Material: memory CD8+ T cells sorted from blood. The subset denotes: CD45RO+ cells pooled with CCR7-negative TemRA cells. The V gene is TRBV19, the J gene TRBJ1-1; TRBD1 is a possible D gene (5 bases). In DNA, the CDR3 is TGTGCCAGTAGTCTATACTCAGGGCAGAACACTGAAGCTTTCTTT. Its translation is CASSLYSGQNTEAFF.